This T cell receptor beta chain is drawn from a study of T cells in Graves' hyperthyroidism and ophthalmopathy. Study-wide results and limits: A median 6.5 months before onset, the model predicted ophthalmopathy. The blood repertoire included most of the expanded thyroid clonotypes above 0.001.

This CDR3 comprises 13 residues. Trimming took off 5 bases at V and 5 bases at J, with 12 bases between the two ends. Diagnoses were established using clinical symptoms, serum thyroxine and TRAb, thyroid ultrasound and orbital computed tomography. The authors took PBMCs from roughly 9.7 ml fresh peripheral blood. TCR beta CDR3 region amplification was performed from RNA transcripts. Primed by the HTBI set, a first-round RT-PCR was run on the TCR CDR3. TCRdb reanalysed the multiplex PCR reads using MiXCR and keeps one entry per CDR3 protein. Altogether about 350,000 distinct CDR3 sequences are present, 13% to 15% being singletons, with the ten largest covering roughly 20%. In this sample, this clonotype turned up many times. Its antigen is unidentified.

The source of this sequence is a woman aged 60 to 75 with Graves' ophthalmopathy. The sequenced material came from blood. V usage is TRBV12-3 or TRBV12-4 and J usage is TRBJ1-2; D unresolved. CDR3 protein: CASSPFRTYGYTF. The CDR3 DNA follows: TGTGCCAGCAGTCCATTTAGGACGTATGGCTACACCTTC.